The 15 T cell receptor beta chains below come from one sample, sequenced in a study of blood T cell repertoires in COVID-19. Method: immunoSEQ multiplex PCR; TCRdb's copy keeps in-frame clones and lacks some. There are 200,000 or so clones in the sample; under 85% occur only once, and around 16% lies in the top ten. Sequencing was done on a sample of peripheral blood. The receptors come from a man in his sixties with active or convalescent COVID-19.

V and J are TRBV19 and TRBJ2-5; D is ambiguous. TRBJ2-7 matches the DNA end more closely, so the J call is doubtful. The germline V gene encodes CDR1 LNHDA and CDR2 SQIVND (reference sequence). CDR3 length: 16 amino acids. The CDR3 loop reads CASSIDLSAGSYEQYF. The CDR3 DNA follows: TGTGCCAGTAGTATAGATCTCTCCGCAGGCTCCTACGAGCAGTACTTC.

With respect to this clone: A much larger clonotype is one base distant, so this may be a read error. V is TRBV2 and J is TRBJ2-7; 9 nucleotides agree with TRBD1. The germline V gene encodes CDR1 SNHLY and CDR2 FYNNEI. The V and J ends lost 6 bases and 5 bases, in that order; junction bases with no gene match: 17. The CDR3 has 17 residues. CDR3 coding DNA: TGTGCCAGCAGCCCCATTCTGACAGGGGGGGGTTGGGACGAGCAGTACTTC. Amino acid sequence: CASSPILTGGGWDEQYF. Full variable domain (missing parts from reference TRBV2 and TRBJ2-7): EPEVTQTPSHQVTQMGQEVILRCVPISNHLYFYWYRQILGQKVEFLVSFYNNEISEKSEIFDDQFSVERPDGSNFTLKIRSTKLEDSAMYFCASSPILTGGGWDEQYFGPGTRLTVT.

The chain employs TRBV7-9 and TRBJ2-1; 9 nucleotides align to TRBD1. This CDR3 has 15 residues. Germline V lookup: CDR1 SEHNR, CDR2 FQNEAQ (reference sequence). V shed 4 bases, J shed 5 bases, and the junction held 6 bases outside the gene matches. The CDR3 region is CASSSGQGRNNEQFF. CDR3 coding DNA: TGTGCCAGCAGCTCAGGACAGGGGAGAAACAATGAGCAGTTCTTC.

The rearrangement uses TRBV6-6 and TRBJ2-3; D possibly corresponds to TRBD2 (6 bases). Per the germline V gene, CDR1 is MNHNY and CDR2 is SVGAGI (reference sequence). V gave up 5 bases and J gave up 3 bases, with 12 bases separating them. CDR3 length: 14 residues. CDR3 DNA sequence: TGTGCCAGCAGTCGTAGCGGACGTACAGATACGCAGTATTTT. This encodes CASSRSGRTDTQYF.

This clone was counted only a few times. The chain uses TRBV5-1 and TRBJ2-7; D uncertain. V gave up 0 bases and J gave up 6 bases, with 16 bases separating them. The CDR3 has 15 amino acids. Germline CDR1 and CDR2: SGHRS and YFSETQ. CDR3 amino acids: CASSLAGSRKTEQYF. Here the CDR3 DNA reads TGCGCCAGCAGCTTGGCCGGTTCCAGGAAAACCGAGCAGTACTTC.

The chain is built from TRBV28 and TRBJ1-4, with unresolved D. The CDR3 sequence is 13 residues long. Germline V lookup: CDR1 MDHEN, CDR2 SYDVKM. Trimming shortened V by 6 bases and J by 5 bases, and 10 bases separated the two germline ends. Written as DNA, the CDR3 is TGTGCCAGCAGGCTGGAGGGCAATGAAAAACTGTTTTTT. Its protein product is CASRLEGNEKLFF.

The chain combines TRBV4-2 with TRBJ2-7, with a weak D call TRBD1 (6 bases). The length of the CDR3 is 18 residues. CDR1 is LGHNA and CDR2 is YNFKEQ in the germline V gene. The V end lost 1 base, the J end lost 2 bases, and 21 bases lay between the germline ends. In DNA form, the CDR3 reads TGTGCCAGCAGCCAAGCACGTTCCGTGGGGACAACGGCCTACGAGCAGTACTTC. This sequence encodes CASSQARSVGTTAYEQYF.

The chain carries TRBV6-5 and TRBJ2-1; 12 bases fit TRBD2. V lost 2 bases and J lost 9; bases outside the gene matches: 2. Per the germline V gene, CDR1 is MNHEY and CDR2 is SVGAGI. This CDR3 is 14 amino acids long. CDR3 residues: CASSYLAGGSEQFF. The CDR3 DNA follows: TGTGCCAGCAGTTACCTAGCGGGAGGGTCTGAGCAGTTCTTC.

The chain couples TRBV7-3 to TRBJ2-2, with D possibly matching TRBD2 (5 bases). V was shortened by 6 bases and J by 0 bases, with 14 bases between the two germline ends. CDR1 is SGHTA and CDR2 is FQGTGA in the germline V gene. The length of the CDR3 is 16 residues. CDR3 residues: CASRGLDGTNTGELFF. DNA of the CDR3: TGTGCCAGCAGGGGCCTCGACGGGACGAACACCGGGGAGCTGTTTTTT.

The rearrangement uses TRBV9 and TRBJ2-5, with no clear D. Per germline, CDR1 SGDLS and CDR2 YYNGEE. The CDR3 length is 12 residues. V shed 1 base and J shed 5 bases, with 6 bases lying between them. CDR3 sequence reads: CASSVTGETQYF. The CDR3, as DNA: TGTGCCAGCAGCGTAACGGGTGAGACCCAGTACTTC.

The chain is built from TRBV19 and TRBJ1-1, with TRBD1 matching 7 bases. CDR1 is LNHDA and CDR2 is SQIVND in the germline V gene (reference sequence). V was pared by 1 base and J by 4 bases, with 3 bases of the junction left unmatched. The CDR3 consists of 14 residues. CDR3 nucleotide sequence: TGTGCCAGTAGTATAGGATCAGGGGGCACTGAAGCTTTCTTT. Protein product: CASSIGSGGTEAFF.

The CDR3: CASSESGSQPQHF. The CDR3 DNA is TGTGCCAGCAGTGAGAGTGGGAGCCAGCCCCAGCATTTT. V usage is TRBV2 and J usage is TRBJ1-5; D not resolved. The CDR3 is 13 residues long. V gave up 3 bases and J gave up 7 bases, with 10 bases separating them. Per the germline V gene, CDR1 is SNHLY and CDR2 is FYNNEI.

This clone has only one observation. The chain couples TRBV24-1 to TRBJ2-1; 7 positions match TRBD2. The germline CDR1 and CDR2 sequences are KGHDR and SFDVKD. V dropped 2 bases and J dropped 9; count of bases not matched to a gene: 9. The CDR3 runs to 15 residues. The CDR3 DNA reads as TGTGCCACCAGTGATTGGGGGGGAGGGGCCCTTGAGCAGTTCTTC. Protein sequence: CATSDWGGGALEQFF.

The J gene is TRBJ2-3, the V gene TRBV11-2; tentative D call: TRBD2 (5 bases). From germline, CDR1 is SGHAT and CDR2 FQNNGV. This CDR3 is 12 amino acids long. V was trimmed by 1 base and J by 10 bases, leaving 9 bases between them. The chain's CDR3 is CASSLVREAQYF. The CDR3 DNA reads TGTGCCAGCAGCTTAGTTCGGGAAGCGCAGTATTTT.

The rearrangement links TRBV28 to TRBJ2-1; D gene uncertain. This CDR3 region has 12 residues. CDR1 MDHEN and CDR2 SYDVKM come from the germline V gene. Trimming stripped 3 bases from V and 9 bases from J, with 9 bases between. CDR3 sequence: CASSFRSTEQFF. CDR3 nucleotides: TGTGCCAGCAGTTTTAGGAGTACTGAGCAGTTCTTC.